This T cell receptor beta chain was recovered during a study of cytomegalovirus exposure and HLA in healthy donors. General observations from the study: Listed as cytomegalovirus-associated were 150 or so TCR beta chains.

Germline V gives CDR1 LNHDA, CDR2 SQIVND (reference sequence). This CDR3 has 16 amino acids. Trimming cost V 1 base and J 0 bases, with 11 bases left between them. Researchers ran the PCR with 60 Vbeta and 13 Jbeta primers. Libraries were prepared by immunoSEQ multiplex PCR; TCRdb keeps only in-frame clonotypes and omits some of them. The data show 170,000 or so clones, roughly 86% seen once. It was healthy bone marrow donors who served as donors. About this clone itself: Its cognate antigen is unknown.

This TCR was sampled from a girl between 5 and 17 years old in good health and CMV-seropositive. The rearrangement uses TRBV19 and TRBJ2-3; TRBD2 is a possible D gene (7 bases). Material: PBMCs. In nucleotides, the CDR3 is TGTGCCAGTAGTATAGGGGGGGGCCCTAGCACAGATACGCAGTATTTT. It codes for CASSIGGGPSTDTQYF.